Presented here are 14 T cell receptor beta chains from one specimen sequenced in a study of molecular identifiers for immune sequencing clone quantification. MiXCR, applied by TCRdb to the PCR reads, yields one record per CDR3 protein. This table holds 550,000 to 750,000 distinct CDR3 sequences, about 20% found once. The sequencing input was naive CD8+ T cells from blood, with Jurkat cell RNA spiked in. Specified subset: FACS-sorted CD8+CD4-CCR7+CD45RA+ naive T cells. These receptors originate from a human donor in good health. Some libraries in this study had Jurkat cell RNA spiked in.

CDR3 in amino acids: CASSSWASGVQETQYF. CDR3 nucleotides: TGTGCCAGCAGCTCCTGGGCTAGCGGGGTCCAAGAGACCCAGTACTTC. This chain connects TRBV5-6 to TRBJ2-5, with 9 bases aligning to TRBD2. V gave up 3 bases and J gave up 1 base; unmatched junction bases: 7. This CDR3 contains 16 residues. Per the germline V gene, CDR1 is SGHDT and CDR2 is YYEEEE.

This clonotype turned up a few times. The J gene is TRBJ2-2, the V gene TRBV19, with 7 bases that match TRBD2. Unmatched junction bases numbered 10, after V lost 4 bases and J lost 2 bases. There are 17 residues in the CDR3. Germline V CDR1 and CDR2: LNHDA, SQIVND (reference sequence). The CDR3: CASSTSGASGNTGELFF. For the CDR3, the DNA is TGTGCCAGTAGTACGTCCGGGGCTAGCGGCAACACCGGGGAGCTGTTTTTT.

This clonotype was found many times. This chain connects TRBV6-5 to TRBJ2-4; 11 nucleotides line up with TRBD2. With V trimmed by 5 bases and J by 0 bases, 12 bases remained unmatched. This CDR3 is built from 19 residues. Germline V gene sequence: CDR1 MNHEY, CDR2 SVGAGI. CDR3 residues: CASSPPGTSGTVAKNIQYF. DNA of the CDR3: TGTGCCAGCAGTCCCCCCGGGACTAGCGGAACTGTAGCCAAAAACATTCAGTACTTC.

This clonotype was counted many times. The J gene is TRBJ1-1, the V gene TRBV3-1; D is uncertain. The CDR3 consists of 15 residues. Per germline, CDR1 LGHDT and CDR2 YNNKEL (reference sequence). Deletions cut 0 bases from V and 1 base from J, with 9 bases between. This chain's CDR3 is CASSQEEDPNTEAFF. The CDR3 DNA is TGTGCCAGCAGCCAAGAAGAGGACCCGAACACTGAAGCTTTCTTT.

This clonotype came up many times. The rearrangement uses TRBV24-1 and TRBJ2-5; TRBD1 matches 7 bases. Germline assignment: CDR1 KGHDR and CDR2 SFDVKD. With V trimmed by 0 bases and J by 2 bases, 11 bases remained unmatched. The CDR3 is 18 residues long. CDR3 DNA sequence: TGTGCCACCAGTGATTTGCCCCGTCTTGACAGGGAACAAGAGACCCAGTACTTC. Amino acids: CATSDLPRLDREQETQYF.

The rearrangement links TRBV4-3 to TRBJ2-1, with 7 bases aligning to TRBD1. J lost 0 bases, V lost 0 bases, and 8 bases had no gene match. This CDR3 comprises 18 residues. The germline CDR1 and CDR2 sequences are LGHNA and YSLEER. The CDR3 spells CASSQDRGQASSYNEQFF. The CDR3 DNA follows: TGCGCCAGCAGCCAAGATCGAGGACAGGCGAGCTCCTACAATGAGCAGTTCTTC.

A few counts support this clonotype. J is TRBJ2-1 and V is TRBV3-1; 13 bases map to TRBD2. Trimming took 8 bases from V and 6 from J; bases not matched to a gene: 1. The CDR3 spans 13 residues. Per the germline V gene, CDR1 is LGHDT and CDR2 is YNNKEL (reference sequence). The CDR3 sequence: CASGTSGINEQFF. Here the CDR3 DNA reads TGTGCCAGCGGGACTAGCGGGATCAATGAGCAGTTCTTC.

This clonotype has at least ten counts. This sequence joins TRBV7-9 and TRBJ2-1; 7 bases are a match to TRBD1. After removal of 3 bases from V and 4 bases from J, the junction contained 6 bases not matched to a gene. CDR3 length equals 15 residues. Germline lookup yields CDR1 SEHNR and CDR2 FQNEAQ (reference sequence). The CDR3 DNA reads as TGTGCCAGCAGCTTTGCAGGGGGTGCGTACAATGAGCAGTTCTTC. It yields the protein CASSFAGGAYNEQFF.

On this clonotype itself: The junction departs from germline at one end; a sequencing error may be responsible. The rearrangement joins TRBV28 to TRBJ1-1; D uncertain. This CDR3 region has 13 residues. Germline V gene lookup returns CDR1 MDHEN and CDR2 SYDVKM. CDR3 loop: CASSSRMNAETFF. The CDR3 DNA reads TGTGCCAGCAGTTCGAGGATGAACGCTGAAACTTTCTTT.

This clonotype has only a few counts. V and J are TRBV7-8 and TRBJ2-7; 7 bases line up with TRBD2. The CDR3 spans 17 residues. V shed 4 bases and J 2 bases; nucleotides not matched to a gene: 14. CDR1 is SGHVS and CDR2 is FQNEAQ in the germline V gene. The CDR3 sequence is CASSSRGMGGVAYEQYF. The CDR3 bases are TGTGCCAGCAGCTCCCGGGGTATGGGGGGGGTAGCCTACGAGCAGTACTTC. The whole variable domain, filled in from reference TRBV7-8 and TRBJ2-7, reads GAGVSQSPRYKVAKRGQDVALRCDPISGHVSLFWYQQALGQGPEFLTYFQNEAQLDKSGLPSDRFFAERPEGSVSTLKIQRTQQEDSAVYLCASSSRGMGGVAYEQYFGPGTRLTVT.

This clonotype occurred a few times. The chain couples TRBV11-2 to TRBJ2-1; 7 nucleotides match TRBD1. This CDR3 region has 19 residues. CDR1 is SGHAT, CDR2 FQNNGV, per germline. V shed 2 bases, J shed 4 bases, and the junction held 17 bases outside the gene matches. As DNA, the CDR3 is TGTGCCAGCAGCTTATACCGGGACAGTGAAAAGGGGCCTTACAATGAGCAGTTCTTC. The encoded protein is CASSLYRDSEKGPYNEQFF. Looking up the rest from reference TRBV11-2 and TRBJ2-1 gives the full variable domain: EAGVAQSPRYKIIEKRQSVAFWCNPISGHATLYWYQQILGQGPKLLIQFQNNGVVDDSQLPKDRFSAERLKGVDSTLKIQPAKLEDSAVYLCASSLYRDSEKGPYNEQFFGPGTRLTVL.

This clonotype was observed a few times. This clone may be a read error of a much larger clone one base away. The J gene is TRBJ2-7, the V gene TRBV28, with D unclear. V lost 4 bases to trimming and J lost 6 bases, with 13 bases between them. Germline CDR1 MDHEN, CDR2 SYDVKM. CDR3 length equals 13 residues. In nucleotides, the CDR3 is TGTGCCAGCAGTTGTACCGAAGGTAGCGAGCAGTACTTC. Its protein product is CASSCTEGSEQYF.

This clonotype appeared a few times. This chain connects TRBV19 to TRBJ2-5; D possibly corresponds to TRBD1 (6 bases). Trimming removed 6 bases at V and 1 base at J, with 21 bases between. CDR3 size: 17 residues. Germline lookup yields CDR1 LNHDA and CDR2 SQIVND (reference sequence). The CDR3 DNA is TGTGCCAGTAGCTGGGTCGGGGCAGGGGAAATCCAAGAGACCCAGTACTTC. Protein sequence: CASSWVGAGEIQETQYF.

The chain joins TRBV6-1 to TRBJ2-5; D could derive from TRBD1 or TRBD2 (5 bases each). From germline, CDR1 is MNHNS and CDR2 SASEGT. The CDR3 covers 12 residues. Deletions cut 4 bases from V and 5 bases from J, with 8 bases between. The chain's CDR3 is CASSVWGETQYF. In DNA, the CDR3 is TGTGCCAGCAGTGTCTGGGGGGAGACCCAGTACTTC.